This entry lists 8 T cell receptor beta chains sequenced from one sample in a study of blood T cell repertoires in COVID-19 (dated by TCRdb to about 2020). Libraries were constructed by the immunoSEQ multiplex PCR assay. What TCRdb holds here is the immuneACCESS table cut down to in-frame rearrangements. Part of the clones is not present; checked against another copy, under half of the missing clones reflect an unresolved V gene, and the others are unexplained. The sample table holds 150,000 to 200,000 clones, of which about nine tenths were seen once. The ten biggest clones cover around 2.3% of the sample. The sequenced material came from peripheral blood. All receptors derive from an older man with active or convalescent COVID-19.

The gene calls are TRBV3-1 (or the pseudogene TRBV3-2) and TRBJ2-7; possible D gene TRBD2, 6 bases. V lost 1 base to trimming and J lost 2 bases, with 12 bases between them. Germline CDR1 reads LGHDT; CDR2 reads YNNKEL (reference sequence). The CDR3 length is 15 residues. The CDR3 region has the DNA TGTGCCAGCAGCCAAGGATGGGAGGCCACCTACGAGCAGTACTTC. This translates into CASSQGWEATYEQYF.

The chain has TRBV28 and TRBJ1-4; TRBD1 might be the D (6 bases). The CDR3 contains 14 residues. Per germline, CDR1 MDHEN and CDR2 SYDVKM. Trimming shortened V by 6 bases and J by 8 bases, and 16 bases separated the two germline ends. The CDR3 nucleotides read TGTGCCAGCAGCGGGACACCATTTGGAGAAAAACTGTTTTTT. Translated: CASSGTPFGEKLFF.

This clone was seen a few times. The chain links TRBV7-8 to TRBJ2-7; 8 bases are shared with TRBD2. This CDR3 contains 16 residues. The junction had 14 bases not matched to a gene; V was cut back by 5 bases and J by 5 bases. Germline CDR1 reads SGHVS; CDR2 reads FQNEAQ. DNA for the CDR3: TGTGCCAGCAGCATAGTAGCCGGGACTAGGACCCACGAGCAGTACTTC. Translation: CASSIVAGTRTHEQYF.

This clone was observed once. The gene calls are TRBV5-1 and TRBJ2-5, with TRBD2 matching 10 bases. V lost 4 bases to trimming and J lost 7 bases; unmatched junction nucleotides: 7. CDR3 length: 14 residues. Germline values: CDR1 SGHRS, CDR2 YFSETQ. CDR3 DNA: TGCGCCAGCAGCCCAGCGGGGGGGCCTGGGACCCAGTACTTC. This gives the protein CASSPAGGPGTQYF.

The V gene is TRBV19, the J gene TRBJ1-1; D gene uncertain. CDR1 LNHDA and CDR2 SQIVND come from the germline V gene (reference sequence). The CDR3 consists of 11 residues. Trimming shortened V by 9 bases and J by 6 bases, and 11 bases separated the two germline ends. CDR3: CASGEGSEAFF. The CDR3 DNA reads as TGTGCCAGCGGGGAGGGCTCTGAAGCTTTCTTT.

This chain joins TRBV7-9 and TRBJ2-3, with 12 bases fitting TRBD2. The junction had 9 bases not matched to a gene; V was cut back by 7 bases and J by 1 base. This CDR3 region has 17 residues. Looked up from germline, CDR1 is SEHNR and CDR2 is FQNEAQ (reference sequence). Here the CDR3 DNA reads TGTGCCAGCAACCCTAGCGGGAGGGCCATCGGCACAGATACGCAGTATTTT. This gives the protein CASNPSGRAIGTDTQYF.

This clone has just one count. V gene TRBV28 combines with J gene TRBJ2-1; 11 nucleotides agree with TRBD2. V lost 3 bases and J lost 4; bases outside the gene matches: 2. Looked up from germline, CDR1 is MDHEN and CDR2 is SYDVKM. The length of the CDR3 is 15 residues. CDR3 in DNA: TGTGCCAGCAGTTTCGGACTAGCGGGTTACAATGAGCAGTTCTTC. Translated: CASSFGLAGYNEQFF.

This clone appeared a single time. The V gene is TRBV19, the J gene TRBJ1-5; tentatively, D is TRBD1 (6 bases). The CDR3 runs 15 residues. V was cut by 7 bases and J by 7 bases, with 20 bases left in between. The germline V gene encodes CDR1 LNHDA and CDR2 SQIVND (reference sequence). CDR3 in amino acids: CASNSPEGGKQPQHF. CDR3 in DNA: TGTGCCAGTAACAGCCCGGAGGGGGGGAAACAGCCCCAGCATTTT.